The 28 T cell receptor beta chains presented below share a single source sample, sequenced in a study of spatial heterogeneity in lung cancer. One entry per CDR3 protein, called by TCRdb with MiXCR from the 5' RACE reads. The sample shows 7,500 to 10,000 distinct CDR3 sequences, 20% to 25% of them seen only once. The sample's time point: blood at routine non-recurrence follow-up after resection. This specimen consisted of PBMCs, obtained at follow-up. The receptors originated from a female donor with early-stage non-small cell lung cancer.

This clonotype has only a few counts. The chain carries TRBV18 and TRBJ2-7, with D maybe TRBD1 (6 bases). Trimming stripped 2 bases from V and 4 bases from J, with 15 bases between. The CDR3 consists of 15 residues. Germline lookup yields CDR1 KGHSH and CDR2 LQKENI. The CDR3 region has the DNA TGTGCCAGCTCACCAATGTCAGGGGCGAGTTACGAGCAGTACTTC. This gives the protein CASSPMSGASYEQYF.

The table lists this clonotype with a few counts. The gene calls are TRBV19 and TRBJ1-5, with D maybe TRBD1 (5 bases). The CDR3 runs 13 residues. The germline V gene encodes CDR1 LNHDA and CDR2 SQIVND (reference sequence). Trimming left V 3 bases short and J 7 bases short, with 10 bases between. The CDR3 DNA reads as TGTGCCAGTAGTATCCCAGGGCGGCAGCCCCAGCATTTT. This gives the protein CASSIPGRQPQHF.

This rearrangement joins TRBV6-5 to TRBJ2-1; TRBD2 might be the D (6 bases). Germline V gives CDR1 MNHEY, CDR2 SVGAGI. This CDR3 comprises 14 residues. The V and J ends lost 4 bases and 5 bases respectively, with 12 bases between them. The CDR3 protein is CASSSEGTHNEQFF. The CDR3 bases are TGTGCCAGCAGTTCGGAGGGGACCCACAATGAGCAGTTCTTC.

The chain links TRBV3-1 to TRBJ2-7; D ambiguous. The CDR3 extends over 13 amino acids. Trimming stripped 1 base from V and 2 bases from J, with 6 bases between. The V gene's germline CDR1 is LGHDT and CDR2 YNNKEL (reference sequence). The CDR3: CASSQGGTYEQYF. CDR3 sequence (DNA): TGTGCCAGCAGCCAAGGCGGTACCTACGAGCAGTACTTC.

This clonotype was seen a single time. The chain recombines TRBV20-1 with TRBJ2-3; TRBD1 might be the D (6 bases). Trimming removed 0 bases at V and 0 bases at J, with 16 bases between. The CDR3 totals 17 residues. Germline CDR1 is DFQATT and CDR2 is SNEGSKA (reference sequence). Here the CDR3 DNA reads TGCAGTGCTAGAGATCCTGGGACAACTAAAAGCACAGATACGCAGTATTTT. Translating gives CSARDPGTTKSTDTQYF.

The chain couples TRBV6-2 or TRBV6-3 to TRBJ2-7; TRBD1 matches 7 bases. Germline trimming cut 2 bases from V and 7 bases from J; bases unmatched to any gene: 8. CDR3 length: 14 residues. Germline V gene data show CDR1 as MNHEY and CDR2 as SVGEGT. In DNA, the CDR3 is TGTGCCAGCAGTTACAGGACCGGGACAGAAGAGCAGTACTTC. Amino acids: CASSYRTGTEEQYF.

This clonotype counts as medium-sized. The V gene is TRBV14, the J gene TRBJ1-1; 8 nucleotides agree with TRBD1. Trimming took 4 bases from V and 4 from J; bases not matched to a gene: 8. The germline V gene has CDR1 SGHDN and CDR2 FVKESK. CDR3 length: 15 amino acids. CDR3: CASSPYRGKGTEAFF. The CDR3 DNA sequence: TGTGCCAGCAGCCCATACAGGGGGAAAGGCACTGAAGCTTTCTTT.

By share, this clonotype ranks as medium-sized. The V gene is TRBV5-1, the J gene TRBJ2-7; perhaps TRBD2 as D (5 bases). V lost 4 bases to trimming and J lost 0 bases, with 11 bases between them. This CDR3 contains 14 residues. The germline V gene encodes CDR1 SGHRS and CDR2 YFSETQ. The CDR3 coding sequence is TGCGCCAGCAGCCCGATGACTATCTCCTACGAGCAGTACTTC. It is translated as CASSPMTISYEQYF.

The chain employs TRBV29-1 and TRBJ2-2; D call uncertain. The V and J ends lost 5 bases and 1 base respectively, with 11 bases between them. This CDR3 contains 14 residues. Germline assignment: CDR1 SQVTM and CDR2 ANQGSEA. In DNA form, the CDR3 reads TGCAGCGTTATGAAGCAGCTGAACACCGGGGAGCTGTTTTTT. This sequence encodes CSVMKQLNTGELFF.

This clonotype was found a few times. V gene TRBV7-6 combines with J gene TRBJ2-7, with 7 bases matching TRBD1. Unmatched junction bases numbered 11, after V lost 5 bases and J lost 7 bases. This CDR3 has 14 residues. CDR1 and CDR2 (germline): SGHVS, FNYEAQ. DNA of the CDR3: TGTGCCAGCAGCACTGCTTCACAGGGGTCGGAGCAGTACTTC. Protein sequence: CASSTASQGSEQYF.

The V and J genes are TRBV7-8 and TRBJ1-1, with 7 bases lining up with TRBD1. This CDR3 has 15 amino acids. Unmatched junction bases numbered 7, after V lost 5 bases and J lost 1 base. Germline CDR1 SGHVS, CDR2 FQNEAQ. The CDR3 loop reads CASSLAGQTNTEAFF. The CDR3 DNA reads as TGTGCCAGCAGCCTTGCGGGACAGACGAACACTGAAGCTTTCTTT. Full variable domain (rest looked up from reference TRBV7-8 and TRBJ1-1): GAGVSQSPRYKVAKRGQDVALRCDPISGHVSLFWYQQALGQGPEFLTYFQNEAQLDKSGLPSDRFFAERPEGSVSTLKIQRTQQEDSAVYLCASSLAGQTNTEAFFGQGTRLTVV.

This clonotype is classed as medium-sized. The chain couples TRBV12-3 or TRBV12-4 to TRBJ2-7; weak D call: TRBD1 (6 bases). Trimming removed 6 bases from V and 0 bases from J, with 12 bases in between. CDR3 length equals 14 residues. The DNA for the CDR3 is TGTGCCAGCAGCGTGACAGGAGCCTCCTACGAGCAGTACTTC. Encoded protein: CASSVTGASYEQYF.

This clonotype was detected only a few times. V gene TRBV19 combines with J gene TRBJ1-1, with 7 nucleotides matching TRBD1. V gave up 5 bases and J gave up 0 bases; unmatched junction bases: 9. This CDR3 is built from 16 residues. Germline CDR1 LNHDA, CDR2 SQIVND (reference sequence). The CDR3 here is CASSDRQGKLNTEAFF. The DNA for the CDR3 is TGTGCCAGTAGTGACCGACAGGGAAAATTGAACACTGAAGCTTTCTTT.

This clonotype has more than one count but fewer than ten. The rearrangement links TRBV12-3 or TRBV12-4 to TRBJ2-3; 9 nucleotides agree with TRBD2. The length of the CDR3 is 16 residues. Trimming at V came to 2 bases and at J to 4 bases, leaving 7 bases not matched to a gene. In DNA, the CDR3 is TGTGCCAGCAGTTTAAGGGAGCGGGAGGCGGCAGATACGCAGTATTTT. Its protein product is CASSLREREAADTQYF.

By its share, this clonotype is medium-sized. The chain couples TRBV19 to TRBJ1-5; 7 positions agree with TRBD1. The CDR3 length is 13 residues. Germline CDR1 reads LNHDA; CDR2 reads SQIVND (reference sequence). The V segment lost 7 bases and the J segment 8 bases; nucleotides outside the gene matches: 8. The CDR3 nucleotides read TGTGCCAGTACCCTACAGGGGATTGAGCCCCAGCATTTT. This gives the protein CASTLQGIEPQHF.

The sample holds a few counts of this clonotype. V usage is TRBV28 and J usage is TRBJ2-2, with 9 nucleotides matching TRBD2. CDR3 length: 17 residues. V trimming: 11 bases; J trimming: 3 bases; junction bases outside the gene matches: 16. CDR1 and CDR2 (germline): MDHEN, SYDVKM. Written as DNA, the CDR3 is TGTGCCGTTCTGGTCAGGATAGCGGGAGCCCACACCGGGGAGCTGTTTTTT. Protein sequence: CAVLVRIAGAHTGELFF.

In its sample, this clonotype was seen a few times. This chain connects TRBV11-2 to TRBJ2-1; tentatively, D is TRBD2 (6 bases). CDR3 length: 18 residues. The V gene lost 3 bases and the J gene lost 0 bases, with 18 bases spanning the gap. The germline V gene encodes CDR1 SGHAT and CDR2 FQNNGV. The CDR3 bases are TGTGCCAGCAGCTTCAGTAGCGGAATCAAAAGCTCCTACAATGAGCAGTTCTTC. It codes for CASSFSSGIKSSYNEQFF. Full variable domain (missing parts from reference TRBV11-2 and TRBJ2-1): EAGVAQSPRYKIIEKRQSVAFWCNPISGHATLYWYQQILGQGPKLLIQFQNNGVVDDSQLPKDRFSAERLKGVDSTLKIQPAKLEDSAVYLCASSFSSGIKSSYNEQFFGPGTRLTVL.

This clonotype was detected only a few times. The chain recombines TRBV29-1 with TRBJ2-1; possible D gene TRBD1, 5 bases. Germline V lookup: CDR1 SQVTM, CDR2 ANQGSEA. This CDR3 contains 12 residues. Trimming pared 5 bases from V and 5 bases from J, leaving 10 bases between. The CDR3 is CSVKTANNEQFF. The CDR3 DNA reads TGCAGCGTTAAGACAGCGAACAATGAGCAGTTCTTC.

This clonotype showed up just a few times. The chain recombines TRBV7-4 with TRBJ2-3, with 13 bases identical to TRBD2. J lost 0 bases, V lost 8 bases, and 11 bases had no gene match. The CDR3 has 18 amino acids. From germline, CDR1 is SGHVT and CDR2 SQSDAQ. The CDR3 reads CASVTSGRLYTSTDTQYF. DNA for the CDR3: TGTGCCAGCGTGACTAGCGGGAGGCTCTACACTAGCACAGATACGCAGTATTTT.

The chain recombines TRBV28 with TRBJ2-1; tentatively, D is TRBD1 (6 bases). The CDR3 consists of 14 residues. Germline V gives CDR1 MDHEN, CDR2 SYDVKM. The V end was cut by 3 bases, the J end by 5 bases, with 11 bases between. The CDR3 spells CASSLSTGHNEQFF. CDR3 bases: TGTGCCAGCAGTTTGTCGACAGGACACAATGAGCAGTTCTTC.

This clonotype is medium-sized (0.01 to 0.1%) in the sample. The chain joins TRBV5-1 to TRBJ2-7, with D tentatively TRBD2 (6 bases). CDR3 length equals 13 residues. Trimming took 4 bases from V and 4 from J, leaving 12 bases between them. Germline V CDR1 and CDR2: SGHRS, YFSETQ. The CDR3 nucleotides are TGCGCCAGCAGCCCGGAGGGCCGGTACGAGCAGTACTTC. It encodes CASSPEGRYEQYF. The full variable domain, with the rest looked up from reference TRBV5-1 and TRBJ2-7, is KAGVTQTPRYLIKTRGQQVTLSCSPISGHRSVSWYQQTPGQGLQFLFEYFSETQRNKGNFPGRFSGRQFSNSRSEMNVSTLELGDSALYLCASSPEGRYEQYFGPGTRLTVT.

The gene calls are TRBV7-9 and TRBJ1-1; D is possibly TRBD1 (5 bases). Germline V gene lookup returns CDR1 SEHNR and CDR2 FQNEAQ (reference sequence). Trimming took 2 bases from V and 4 from J, leaving 11 bases between them. The CDR3 consists of 14 residues. CDR3 region: CASSLSGGGTEAFF. CDR3 sequence (DNA): TGTGCCAGCAGCTTATCCGGGGGAGGCACTGAAGCTTTCTTT.

This clonotype has a handful of counts. This sequence joins TRBV20-1 and TRBJ2-3; D remains ambiguous. V was clipped by 6 bases and J by 0 bases, with 7 bases between them. Germline V CDR1 and CDR2: DFQATT, SNEGSKA (reference sequence). CDR3 size: 12 residues. The CDR3 here is CSARQSTDTQYF. The CDR3 nucleotides read TGCAGTGCCAGACAAAGCACAGATACGCAGTATTTT.

The chain links TRBV4-2 to TRBJ2-2; D gene unclear. V dropped 4 bases and J dropped 0 bases, with 12 bases sitting between them. Germline V gene data show CDR1 as LGHNA and CDR2 as YNFKEQ. The CDR3 extends over 16 amino acids. CDR3 nucleotide sequence: TGTGCCAGCAGCCTTGATGGGTATACGAACACCGGGGAGCTGTTTTTT. Its translation is CASSLDGYTNTGELFF.

This clonotype was seen only a few times. No DNA is shown, since the ends of the CDR3 on it are uncertain; the CDR3 is the one TCRdb lists. V usage is TRBV12-3 or TRBV12-4 and J usage is TRBJ1-1. Counting both end residues, the CDR3 totals 13 amino acids. CDR3 region: CASSFLENTEAFF.

This chain uses TRBV2 with TRBJ2-2; tentative D call: TRBD2 (6 bases). The CDR3 covers 14 residues. CDR1 and CDR2 from the germline V gene are SNHLY and FYNNEI. With 6 bases removed from V and 6 bases from J, the gap between germline ends came to 14 bases. In nucleotides, the CDR3 is TGTGCCAGCAGGGAGGGCTCCCTGGCCGGGGAGCTGTTTTTT. Protein sequence: CASREGSLAGELFF.

This clonotype has more than one count but fewer than ten. The V gene is TRBV7-2, the J gene TRBJ2-7; 7 bases fit TRBD2. CDR1 SGHTA and CDR2 FQGNSA come from the germline V gene. The V segment lost 6 bases and the J segment 7 bases; nucleotides outside the gene matches: 12. The CDR3 contains 14 residues. In nucleotides, the CDR3 is TGTGCCAGCAGTCCCCAGCGGGACTCGGGGGAGCAGTACTTC. It specifies CASSPQRDSGEQYF. The full variable domain, rest sourced from reference TRBV7-2 and TRBJ2-7, is GAGVSQSPSNKVTEKGKDVELRCDPISGHTALYWYRQSLGQGLEFLIYFQGNSAPDKSGLPSDRFSAERTGGSVSTLTIQRTQQEDSAVYLCASSPQRDSGEQYFGPGTRLTVT.

This clonotype was found a few times. The chain carries TRBV7-2 and TRBJ1-5; D remains ambiguous. Trimming left V 1 base short and J 0 bases short, with 7 bases between. Germline loops: CDR1 SGHTA, CDR2 FQGNSA. The CDR3 covers 15 residues. CDR3 residues: CASSLDPVSNQPQHF. The CDR3 DNA is TGTGCCAGCAGCTTAGACCCGGTTAGCAATCAGCCCCAGCATTTT.